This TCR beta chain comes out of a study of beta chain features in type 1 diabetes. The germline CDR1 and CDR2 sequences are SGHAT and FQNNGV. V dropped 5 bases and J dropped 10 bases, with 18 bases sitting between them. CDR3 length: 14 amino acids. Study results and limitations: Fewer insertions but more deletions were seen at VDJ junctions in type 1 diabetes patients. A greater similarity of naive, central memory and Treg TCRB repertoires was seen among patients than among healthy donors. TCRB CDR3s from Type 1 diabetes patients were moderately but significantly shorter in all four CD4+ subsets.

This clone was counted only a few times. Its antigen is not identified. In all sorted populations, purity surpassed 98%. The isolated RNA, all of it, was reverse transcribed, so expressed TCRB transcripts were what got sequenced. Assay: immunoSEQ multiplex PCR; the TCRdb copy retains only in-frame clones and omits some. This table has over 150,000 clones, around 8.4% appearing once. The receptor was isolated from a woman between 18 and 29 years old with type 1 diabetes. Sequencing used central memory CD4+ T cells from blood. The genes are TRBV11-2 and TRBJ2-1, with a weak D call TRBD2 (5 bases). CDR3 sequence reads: CASSASLGGWEQFF. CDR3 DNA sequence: TGTGCCAGCAGCGCTTCACTAGGAGGTTGGGAGCAGTTCTTC.